One T cell receptor beta chain is described in this entry. Its target is not known. The data originate from a study of shared clonotypes between healthy human individuals. Background on the study: For every donor, three CD4 naive, three CD4 memory, two CD8 naive and one CD8 memory plates were used.

General study results and limits: Some naive CD4 clonotypes, 4% to 6%, turned up in common across several donors. Naive subsets usually exceeded memory subsets in estimated richness.

Trimming stripped 2 bases from V and 3 bases from J, with 10 bases between. Germline CDR1 is SGHTA and CDR2 is FQGNSA. The CDR3 sequence is 14 residues long. DNA at about 210 ng, tens of thousands of T cell genomes, went into sorted-subset replicate PCRs. The table came from immunoSEQ multiplex PCR; TCRdb's copy has only in-frame clones and leaves some out. The sample contains about 1 million clones, roughly 75% of which appear only once. This chain connects TRBV7-2 to TRBJ1-1; no reliable D call. The sequence was collected from a man aged 18 to 30 in good health. Sample: memory CD4+ T cells sorted from blood. Described subset: CD45RA-negative fraction. The CDR3 is CASSLSGADTEAFF. The CDR3 DNA is TGTGCCAGCAGCTTATCGGGCGCTGACACTGAAGCTTTCTTT.